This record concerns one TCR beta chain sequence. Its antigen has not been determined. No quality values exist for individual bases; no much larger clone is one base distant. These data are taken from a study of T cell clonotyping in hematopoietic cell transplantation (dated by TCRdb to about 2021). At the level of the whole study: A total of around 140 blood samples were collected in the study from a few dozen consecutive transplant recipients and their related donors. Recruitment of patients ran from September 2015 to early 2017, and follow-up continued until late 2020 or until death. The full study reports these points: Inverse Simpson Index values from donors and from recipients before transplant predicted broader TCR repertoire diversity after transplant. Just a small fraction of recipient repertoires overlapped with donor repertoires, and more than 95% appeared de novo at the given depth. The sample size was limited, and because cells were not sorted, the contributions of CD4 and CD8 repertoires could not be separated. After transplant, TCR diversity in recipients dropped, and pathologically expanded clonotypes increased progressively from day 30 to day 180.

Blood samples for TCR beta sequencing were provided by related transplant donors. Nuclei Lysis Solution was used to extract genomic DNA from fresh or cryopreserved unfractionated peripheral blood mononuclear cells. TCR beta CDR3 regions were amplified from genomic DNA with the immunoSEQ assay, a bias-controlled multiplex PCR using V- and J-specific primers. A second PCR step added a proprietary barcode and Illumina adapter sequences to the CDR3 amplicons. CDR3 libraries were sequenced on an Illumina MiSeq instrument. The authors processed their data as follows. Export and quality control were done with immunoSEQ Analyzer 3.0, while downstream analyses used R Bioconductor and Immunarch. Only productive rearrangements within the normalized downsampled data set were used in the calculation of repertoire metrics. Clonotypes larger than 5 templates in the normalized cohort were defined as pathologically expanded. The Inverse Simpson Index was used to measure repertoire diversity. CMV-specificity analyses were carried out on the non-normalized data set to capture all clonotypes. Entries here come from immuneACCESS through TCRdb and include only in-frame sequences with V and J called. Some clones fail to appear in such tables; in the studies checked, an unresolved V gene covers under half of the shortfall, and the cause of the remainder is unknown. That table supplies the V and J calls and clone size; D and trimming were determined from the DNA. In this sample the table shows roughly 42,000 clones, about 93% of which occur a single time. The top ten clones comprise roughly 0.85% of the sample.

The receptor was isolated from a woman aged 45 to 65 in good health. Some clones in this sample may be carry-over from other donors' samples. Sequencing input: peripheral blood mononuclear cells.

The CDR3 corresponds to CASSLPGLAGGPYEQYF. The nucleotide sequence reads as follows: TGTGCCAGCAGCTTACCGGGACTAGCGGGGGGGCCTTACGAGCAGTACTTC. The chain is encoded by TRBV7-8 joined to TRBJ2-7, with 16 bases matching TRBD2. CDR1 and CDR2, looked up from the germline V gene, are SGHVS and FQNEAQ. Trimming leaves V shorter by 2 bases and J shorter by 4 bases, with the junction holding 5 bases beyond the gene matches. The CDR3 has 17 amino acids, counting the end cysteine and phenylalanine. The CDR3 DNA has 51 bases and is translated from base 1.